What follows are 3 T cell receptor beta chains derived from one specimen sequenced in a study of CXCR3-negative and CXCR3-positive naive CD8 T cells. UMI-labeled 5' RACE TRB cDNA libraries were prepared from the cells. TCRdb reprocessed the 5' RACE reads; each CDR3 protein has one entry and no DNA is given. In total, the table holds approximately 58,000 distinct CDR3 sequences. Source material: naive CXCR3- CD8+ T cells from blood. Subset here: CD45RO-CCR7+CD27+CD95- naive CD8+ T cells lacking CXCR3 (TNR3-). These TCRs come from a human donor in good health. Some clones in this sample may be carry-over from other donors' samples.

The CDR3 sequence: CASSFGRVSHEQYF. The V and J genes are TRBV12-3 or TRBV12-4 and TRBJ2-7. CDR3 length: 14 amino acids.

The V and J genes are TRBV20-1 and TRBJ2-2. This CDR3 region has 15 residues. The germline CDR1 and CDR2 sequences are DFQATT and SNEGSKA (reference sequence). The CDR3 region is CSAPWPAKNTGELFF.

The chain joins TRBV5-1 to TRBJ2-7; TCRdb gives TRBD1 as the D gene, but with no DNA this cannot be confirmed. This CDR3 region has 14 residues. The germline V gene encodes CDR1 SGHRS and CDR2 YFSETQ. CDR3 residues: CASKGTELTYEQYF.